The 7 T cell receptor beta chains presented below share a single source sample, sequenced in a study of blood T cell repertoires in COVID-19. Clones were read by immunoSEQ multiplex PCR, and TCRdb kept only the in-frame ones, dropping some. The data show 190,000 or so clones, about 95% seen once. The source material was peripheral blood. These receptors were obtained from a man under 40 with COVID-19, enrolled during active disease.

This rearrangement joins TRBV9 to TRBJ1-1, with D possibly matching TRBD1 (5 bases). The CDR3 contains 13 residues. The germline CDR1 and CDR2 sequences are SGDLS and YYNGEE. Between the trimmed V and J ends, which lost 4 bases and 5 bases, there was a span of 12 bases. The CDR3 nucleotides read TGTGCCAGCAGCAAAACAGGAAAAACTGAAGCTTTCTTT. This translates into CASSKTGKTEAFF.

DNA for the CDR3: TGTGCCACCGGGCGCCGGGGAAGGGACACCGGGGAGCTGTTTTTT. It specifies CATGRRGRDTGELFF. This rearrangement joins TRBV15 to TRBJ2-2; D may be TRBD2 (5 bases). The V end lost 8 bases, the J end lost 3 bases, and 16 bases lay between the germline ends. The length of the CDR3 is 15 residues. Per germline, CDR1 LNHNV and CDR2 YYDKDF (reference sequence). The full variable domain, with the rest looked up from reference TRBV15 and TRBJ2-2, is DAMVIQNPRYQVTQFGKPVTLSCSQTLNHNVMYWYQQKSSQAPKLLFHYYDKDFNNEADTPDNFQSRRPNTSFCFLDIRSPGLGDTAMYLCATGRRGRDTGELFFGEGSRLTVL.

The rearrangement uses TRBV10-1 and TRBJ1-5; 10 bases agree with TRBD1. The V and J ends lost 11 bases and 2 bases, in that order; junction bases with no gene match: 9. This CDR3 region has 15 residues. Germline V gives CDR1 WNHNN, CDR2 SYGVQD (reference sequence). CDR3: CASSRQGARNQPQHF. The CDR3 DNA follows: TGCGCCTCAAGCAGACAGGGGGCCCGCAATCAGCCCCAGCATTTT.

This chain joins TRBV6-1 and TRBJ1-2, with D hard to call. CDR1 MNHNS and CDR2 SASEGT come from the germline V gene. There are 13 residues in the CDR3. The germline V and J ends were trimmed by 2 bases and 4 bases, with 8 bases remaining between them. The CDR3, as DNA: TGTGCCAGCAGTGAAATGGAGAGCTATGGCTACACCTTC. Encoded protein: CASSEMESYGYTF.

The DNA for the CDR3 is TGCGCCAGCAGCCAACATCAGGGGACTAACTATGGCTACACCTTC. Translation gives CASSQHQGTNYGYTF. The V gene is TRBV4-1, the J gene TRBJ1-2; a possible D gene is TRBD1 (6 bases). CDR3 length: 15 residues. Trimming removed 2 bases from V and 0 bases from J, with 10 bases in between. Looked up from germline, CDR1 is MGHRA and CDR2 is YSYEKL.

In its sample, this clone was seen once. This rearrangement joins TRBV6-2 or TRBV6-3 to TRBJ2-7; 10 nucleotides agree with TRBD1. Germline assignment: CDR1 MNHEY and CDR2 SVGEGT. This CDR3 comprises 15 residues. V was pared by 5 bases and J by 4 bases, with 8 bases of the junction left unmatched. The CDR3 loop is CASSDRDRGRYEQYF. The CDR3 coding sequence is TGTGCCAGCAGTGACCGGGACAGGGGAAGGTACGAGCAGTACTTC.

The chain has TRBV19 and TRBJ2-6; a weak D match, TRBD1 (6 bases). V was trimmed by 5 bases and J by 1 base, leaving 18 bases between them. The CDR3 contains 18 residues. Germline values: CDR1 LNHDA, CDR2 SQIVND (reference sequence). CDR3 in DNA: TGTGCCAGTAGTGTCGAAACAGGGTGGAAGTCTGGGGCCAACGTCCTGACTTTC. It translates to CASSVETGWKSGANVLTF.